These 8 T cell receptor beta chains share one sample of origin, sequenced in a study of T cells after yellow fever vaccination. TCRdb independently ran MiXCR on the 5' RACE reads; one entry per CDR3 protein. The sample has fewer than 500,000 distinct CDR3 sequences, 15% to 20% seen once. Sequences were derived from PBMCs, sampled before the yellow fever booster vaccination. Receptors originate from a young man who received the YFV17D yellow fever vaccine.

CDR3: CASSPRASPYNEQFF. Written as DNA, the CDR3 is TGCGCCAGCAGCCCCAGGGCCAGTCCCTACAATGAGCAGTTCTTC. V is TRBV5-1 and J is TRBJ2-1; D possibly corresponds to TRBD1 (5 bases). V lost 4 bases, J lost 2 bases, and 13 bases lay in between. Germline CDR1 SGHRS, CDR2 YFSETQ. This CDR3 region has 15 residues.

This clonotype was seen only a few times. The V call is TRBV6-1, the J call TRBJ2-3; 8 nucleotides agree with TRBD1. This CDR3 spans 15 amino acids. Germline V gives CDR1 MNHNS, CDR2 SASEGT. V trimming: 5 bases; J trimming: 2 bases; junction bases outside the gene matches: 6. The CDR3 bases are TGTGCCAGCAGTCCGGACAGGGATTCCACAGATACGCAGTATTTT. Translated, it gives CASSPDRDSTDTQYF.

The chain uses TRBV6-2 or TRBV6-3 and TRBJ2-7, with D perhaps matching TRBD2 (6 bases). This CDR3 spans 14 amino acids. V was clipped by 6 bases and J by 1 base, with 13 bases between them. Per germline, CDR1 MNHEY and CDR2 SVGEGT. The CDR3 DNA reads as TGTGCCAGCAGCGAACCTGCGGGGTCCTACGAGCAGTACTTC. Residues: CASSEPAGSYEQYF.

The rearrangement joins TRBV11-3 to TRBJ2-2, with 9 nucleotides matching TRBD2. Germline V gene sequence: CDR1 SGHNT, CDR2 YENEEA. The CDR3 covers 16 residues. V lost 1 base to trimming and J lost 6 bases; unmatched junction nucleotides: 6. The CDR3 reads CASSLGGTSLPGELFF. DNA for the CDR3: TGTGCCAGCAGCTTAGGGGGGACTAGCCTTCCCGGGGAGCTGTTTTTT.

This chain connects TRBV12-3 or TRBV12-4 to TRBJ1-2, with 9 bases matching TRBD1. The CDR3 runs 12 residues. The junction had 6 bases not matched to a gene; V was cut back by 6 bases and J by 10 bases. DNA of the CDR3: TGTGCCAGCAGAGTGGGGACAGGGCCCTACACCTTC. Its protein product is CASRVGTGPYTF.

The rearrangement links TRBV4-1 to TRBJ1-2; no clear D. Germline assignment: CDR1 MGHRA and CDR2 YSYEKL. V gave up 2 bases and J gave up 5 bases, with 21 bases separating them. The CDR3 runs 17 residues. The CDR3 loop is CASSQPLAGPAGYGYTF. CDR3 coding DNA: TGCGCCAGCAGCCAACCCCTCGCCGGACCCGCCGGGTATGGCTACACCTTC.

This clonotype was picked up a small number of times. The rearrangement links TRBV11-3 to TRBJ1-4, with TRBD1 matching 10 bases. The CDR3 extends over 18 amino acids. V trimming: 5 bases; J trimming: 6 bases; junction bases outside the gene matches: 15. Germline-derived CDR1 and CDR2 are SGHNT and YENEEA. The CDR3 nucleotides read TGTGCCAGCAGCCAACCGAAAAAGGACAGGGGGAGGTATGAAAAACTGTTTTTT. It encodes CASSQPKKDRGRYEKLFF.

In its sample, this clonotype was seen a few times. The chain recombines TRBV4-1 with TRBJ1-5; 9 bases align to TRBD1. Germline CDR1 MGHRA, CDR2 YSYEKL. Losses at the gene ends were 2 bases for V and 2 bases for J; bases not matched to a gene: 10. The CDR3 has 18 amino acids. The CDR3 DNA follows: TGCGCCAGCAGCCAATACCGGGACAGGGAAAATCGCAATCAGCCCCAGCATTTT. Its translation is CASSQYRDRENRNQPQHF.